This TCR beta chain derives from a study of memory CD8 T cells in hepatitis C reinfection. At the level of the study: HCV reinfection meant a positive HCV RNA test after two negative tests at least 60 days apart. Samples late or after reinfection came 12 to 24 weeks post-detection.

Generated by immunoSEQ multiplex PCR, the TCRdb table keeps only in-frame clones and is missing some. The sample includes about 46,000 clones, 75% to 90% seen only once; the top ten take roughly 0.7%. Time point indicated: late/post reinfection, 12 to 24 weeks after detection. The sorted cells went straight to TCR sequencing with no prior in vitro expansion. In regard to this clone: The same CDR3 arises from other DNA sequences in this sample as well.

With V trimmed by 5 bases and J by 1 base, 3 bases remained unmatched. The CDR3 sequence is 14 residues long. Germline V CDR1 and CDR2: SGHAT, FQNNGV. The clonotype was recovered from a man aged 18 to 30 with hepatitis C virus infection. Material: naive CD8+ T cells sorted from blood. The chain employs TRBV11-2 and TRBJ1-1, with 8 bases that match TRBD1. The CDR3: CASSPGQGNTEAFF. CDR3 coding DNA: TGTGCCAGCAGCCCCGGACAGGGGAACACTGAAGCTTTCTTT.